The TCR beta chain under discussion was sequenced for a study of identifying expanded T cells in peripheral blood. Measured with immunoSEQ multiplex PCR; TCRdb has only the in-frame clones, and not every one. The data contain about 85,000 clones, approximately 90% of them singletons. The CDR3 totals 15 residues. V lost 1 base, J lost 5 bases, and 5 bases stayed unmatched. CDR1 is SGHVS, CDR2 FNYEAQ, per germline. The sequenced sample consisted of blood. The sequence came from a person aged 18-70 years in good health. This chain connects TRBV7-6 to TRBJ2-5; 9 bases fit TRBD2. CDR3 sequence reads: CASSLGAGGGETQYF. CDR3 nucleotide sequence: TGTGCCAGCAGCTTAGGAGCGGGGGGCGGCGAGACCCAGTACTTC.